The entry below describes one TCR beta chain. V lost 0 bases to trimming and J lost 2 bases; unmatched junction nucleotides: 2. Per the germline V gene, CDR1 is MGHRA and CDR2 is YSYEKL. The CDR3 totals 15 residues. A second 7 to 11 cycle PCR used barcoded and J-beta primers. A tag from a template-switch adaptor with 12 random nucleotides marked each cDNA molecule. MiXCR, run by TCRdb on the 5' RACE reads, gives a single entry per CDR3 protein. The table has 1.5 million to 2 million distinct CDR3 sequences, less than 50% seen once; the top ten hold approximately 2.1%. This record comes from a study of blood T cells in healthy people across ages.

The chain joins TRBV4-1 to TRBJ2-7, with 9 bases lining up with TRBD1. The sample comprised blood. The TCR originated in a woman between 40 and 55 years old in good health. The CDR3 loop is CASSQDDRGAYEQYF. CDR3 sequence (DNA): TGCGCCAGCAGCCAAGATGACAGGGGGGCCTACGAGCAGTACTTC.